This TCR beta chain originates from a study of T cell responses to AZD1222 COVID-19 vaccine. Study context: Second doses that came at about 4 or about 12 weeks were put together.

General study points: No day 14 peak samples; only post-peak repertoires were characterized. CD4 TCRs associated with vaccination spanned spike, dominating at 160-218 and 743-854. Reportedly, nearly half of unique spike TCRs recognized epitopes outside B.1.351/B.1.1.7 mutations.

Trimming took 1 base from V and 0 from J, leaving 3 bases between them. The CDR3 totals 13 residues. The germline V gene encodes CDR1 MNHNS and CDR2 SASEGT. With respect to this clone: Its antigen is unknown.

Method: immunoSEQ multiplex PCR; TCRdb's copy keeps in-frame clones and lacks some. The sample carries roughly 120,000 clones, 87% recorded once. The genes are TRBV6-1 and TRBJ1-1, with D unresolved. The source material was peripheral blood, sampled on day 0 of AZD1222 vaccination. The sequence derives from an adult in good health. CDR3: CASSEVLNTEAFF. DNA for the CDR3: TGTGCCAGCAGTGAAGTGCTGAACACTGAAGCTTTCTTT.